Shown below are 13 T cell receptor beta chains from a single sample sequenced in a study of shared clonotypes between healthy human individuals. Using immunoSEQ multiplex PCR, the repertoire was profiled, and TCRdb retains in-frame clones only, with some absent. Found here are hundreds of thousands of clones, roughly 95% of them singletons; the top ten hold approximately 0.06%. The sample consisted of naive CD4+ T cells sorted from blood. Subset of the sample: CD45RA+ positively selected. The receptors stem from a woman in her twenties or thirties in good health.

V and J are TRBV15 and TRBJ2-3; TRBD2 matches 10 bases. After removal of 0 bases from V and 2 bases from J, the junction contained 2 bases not matched to a gene. CDR1 and CDR2 from the germline V gene are LNHNV and YYDKDF (reference sequence). The CDR3 consists of 16 residues. CDR3: CATSRDSGRSTDTQYF. CDR3 bases: TGTGCCACCAGCAGAGATAGCGGGAGGTCCACAGATACGCAGTATTTT.

CDR3 residues: CASSYSPGLAEYEQYF. The CDR3 DNA reads TGTGCCAGCAGTTACTCGCCGGGACTAGCGGAGTACGAGCAGTACTTC. The chain joins TRBV6-5 to TRBJ2-5, with 11 positions matching TRBD2. The end of the DNA fits TRBJ2-7 better, so the J call may be wrong. The CDR3 spans 16 residues. Germline lookup yields CDR1 MNHEY and CDR2 SVGAGI.

The rearrangement joins TRBV7-9 to TRBJ1-1; 11 nucleotides agree with TRBD1. CDR1 SEHNR and CDR2 FQNEAQ come from the germline V gene (reference sequence). The CDR3 totals 16 residues. J gave up 5 bases and V 3 bases, and 8 bases lay outside the gene matches. The CDR3 DNA sequence: TGTGCCAGCAGCTTTCTCGGACAGGGGGCTGGGACTGAAGCTTTCTTT. Its protein product is CASSFLGQGAGTEAFF.

The chain has TRBV15 and TRBJ2-7; TRBD2 agrees at 8 bases. Germline V CDR1 and CDR2: LNHNV, YYDKDF (reference sequence). The CDR3 extends over 15 amino acids. The V gene end was trimmed by 0 bases and the J gene end by 2 bases; junction bases not matched to a gene: 3. CDR3 sequence: CATSREGAGAYEQYF. DNA of the CDR3: TGTGCCACCAGCAGAGAGGGAGCGGGGGCCTACGAGCAGTACTTC. The full variable domain, rest sourced from reference TRBV15 and TRBJ2-7, is DAMVIQNPRYQVTQFGKPVTLSCSQTLNHNVMYWYQQKSSQAPKLLFHYYDKDFNNEADTPDNFQSRRPNTSFCFLDIRSPGLGDTAMYLCATSREGAGAYEQYFGPGTRLTVT.

The CDR3 DNA is TGTGCCAGCAGCTTGGGCAGCCTTGGACTAGCAGGCTACGAGCAGTACTTC. Protein: CASSLGSLGLAGYEQYF. The gene calls are TRBV5-5 and TRBJ2-7, with 8 bases fitting TRBD2. The CDR3 is 17 residues long. The germline V gene encodes CDR1 SGHKS and CDR2 YYEKEE (reference sequence). V lost 0 bases, J lost 3 bases, and 11 bases stayed unmatched. Using reference TRBV5-5 and TRBJ2-7 for the parts outside the CDR3, the full variable domain is DAGVTQSPTHLIKTRGQQVTLRCSPISGHKSVSWYQQVLGQGPQFIFQYYEKEERGRGNFPDRFSARQFPNYSSELNVNALLLGDSALYLCASSLGSLGLAGYEQYFGPGTRLTVT.

V gene TRBV2 combines with J gene TRBJ2-1, with TRBD2 identical over 8 bases. Germline V CDR1 and CDR2: SNHLY, FYNNEI. V was pared by 5 bases and J by 5 bases, with 5 bases of the junction left unmatched. The CDR3 consists of 14 residues. The CDR3 spells CASSTGLAHNEQFF. CDR3 nucleotides: TGTGCCAGCAGTACTGGACTAGCCCACAATGAGCAGTTCTTC.

To note about this clone: Within the sample, other DNA sequences also encode this same CDR3. V and J are TRBV7-2 and TRBJ1-6; no definite D call. The CDR3 loop spans 12 amino acids. V was clipped by 2 bases and J by 10 bases, with 6 bases between them. CDR1 is SGHTA, CDR2 FQGNSA, per germline. The CDR3 spells CASSLMGSPLHF. The CDR3 region has the DNA TGTGCCAGCAGCTTAATGGGATCACCCCTCCACTTT.

The sample holds a few counts of this clone. The chain carries TRBV5-4 and TRBJ2-7; TRBD1 matches at 7 bases. Germline CDR1 is SGHNT and CDR2 is YYREEE (reference sequence). J gave up 7 bases and V 5 bases, and 12 bases lay outside the gene matches. This CDR3 is 14 amino acids long. The CDR3: CASRSGQFDPEQYF. The CDR3 coding sequence is TGTGCCAGCAGATCGGGACAGTTCGACCCGGAGCAGTACTTC.

This chain uses TRBV5-1 with TRBJ2-5, with TRBD2 matching over 7 bases. The length of the CDR3 is 13 residues. Losses at the gene ends were 4 bases for V and 4 bases for J; bases not matched to a gene: 4. Germline V gene lookup returns CDR1 SGHRS and CDR2 YFSETQ. The CDR3: CASSGGDGETQYF. The CDR3 nucleotides are TGCGCCAGCAGCGGGGGGGATGGAGAGACCCAGTACTTC.

The chain carries TRBV5-6 and TRBJ1-2; D uncertain. The CDR3 runs to 15 residues. Looked up from germline, CDR1 is SGHDT and CDR2 is YYEEEE. V was clipped by 1 base and J by 3 bases, with 13 bases between them. The chain's CDR3 is CASSLQPDNYYGYTF. The CDR3 region has the DNA TGTGCCAGCAGCTTGCAGCCCGACAATTACTATGGCTACACCTTC.

This clone was detected only once. The chain joins TRBV6-4 to TRBJ2-1, with TRBD2 identical over 8 bases. Germline CDR1 MRHNA, CDR2 SNTAGT. The V gene end was trimmed by 4 bases and the J gene end by 1 base; junction bases not matched to a gene: 6. The CDR3 spans 16 residues. Written as DNA, the CDR3 is TGTGCCAGCAGTGGACGCATAGCGGGATCCTACAATGAGCAGTTCTTC. It translates to CASSGRIAGSYNEQFF.

The J gene is TRBJ2-5, the V gene TRBV28, with 9 bases that match TRBD1. CDR1 and CDR2 (germline): MDHEN, SYDVKM. The CDR3 runs 13 residues. J lost 4 bases, V lost 8 bases, and 5 bases had no gene match. The CDR3 protein is CASRGQGTETQYF. CDR3 nucleotide sequence: TGTGCCAGCCGAGGACAGGGGACAGAGACCCAGTACTTC.

The CDR3 reads CASSLQSKNEKLFF. The CDR3 DNA follows: TGCGCCAGCAGCCTTCAGTCTAAGAACGAAAAACTGTTTTTT. The chain joins TRBV5-1 to TRBJ1-4; D call uncertain. V was pared by 4 bases and J by 8 bases, with 15 bases between. The CDR3 is 14 amino acids. In germline, CDR1 is SGHRS, CDR2 YFSETQ.